This TCR beta chain stems from a study of control samples from healthy donors and cancer patients. Sequencing was performed with immunoSEQ multiplex PCR; in TCRdb, only in-frame clones are kept and a portion is missing. Found here are about 210,000 clones; the top ten clones hold roughly 2.2%. The sequencing input was blood. This TCR was recovered from a woman in her thirties in good health.

The CDR3 region is CASRLRWGEKLFF. The CDR3, as DNA: TGTGCAAGTCGCCTCCGGTGGGGTGAAAAACTGTTTTTT. The rearrangement links TRBV12-2 to TRBJ1-4. TRBV12-2 counts as a pseudogene. The CDR3 has 13 residues.